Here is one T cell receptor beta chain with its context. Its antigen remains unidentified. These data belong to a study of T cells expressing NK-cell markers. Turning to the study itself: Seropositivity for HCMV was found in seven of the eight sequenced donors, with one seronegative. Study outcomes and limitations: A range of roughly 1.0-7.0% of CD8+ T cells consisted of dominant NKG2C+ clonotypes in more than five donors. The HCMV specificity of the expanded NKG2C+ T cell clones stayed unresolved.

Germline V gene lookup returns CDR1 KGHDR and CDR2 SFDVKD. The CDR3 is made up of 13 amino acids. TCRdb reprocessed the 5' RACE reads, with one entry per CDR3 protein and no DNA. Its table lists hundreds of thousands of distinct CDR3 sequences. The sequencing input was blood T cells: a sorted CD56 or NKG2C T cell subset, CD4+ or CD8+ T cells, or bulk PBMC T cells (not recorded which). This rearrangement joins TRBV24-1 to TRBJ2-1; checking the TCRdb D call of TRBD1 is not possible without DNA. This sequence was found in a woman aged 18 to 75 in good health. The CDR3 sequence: CATSAGGYNEQFF.